The T cell receptor (beta chain) under discussion was sequenced for a study of T cell changes during pregnancy in multiple sclerosis. The V and J ends lost 1 base and 6 bases respectively, with 7 bases between them. The germline CDR1 and CDR2 sequences are SEHNR and FQNEAQ (reference sequence). This CDR3 region has 14 residues. The protocol was immunoSEQ multiplex PCR, while the TCRdb copy is restricted to in-frame clones and leaves out a portion. The sample contains about 25,000 clones, around nine tenths of which appear only once. This TCR was sampled from a female donor in good health, enrolled as a control in a pregnancy study. Sequences were derived from CD8+ T cells from peripheral blood mononuclear cells, sampled in the third trimester of pregnancy. This chain links TRBV7-9 with TRBJ1-6; the D is unclear. CDR3: CASSLGELNSPLHF. Here the CDR3 DNA reads TGTGCCAGCAGCTTAGGGGAGCTTAATTCACCCCTCCACTTT.